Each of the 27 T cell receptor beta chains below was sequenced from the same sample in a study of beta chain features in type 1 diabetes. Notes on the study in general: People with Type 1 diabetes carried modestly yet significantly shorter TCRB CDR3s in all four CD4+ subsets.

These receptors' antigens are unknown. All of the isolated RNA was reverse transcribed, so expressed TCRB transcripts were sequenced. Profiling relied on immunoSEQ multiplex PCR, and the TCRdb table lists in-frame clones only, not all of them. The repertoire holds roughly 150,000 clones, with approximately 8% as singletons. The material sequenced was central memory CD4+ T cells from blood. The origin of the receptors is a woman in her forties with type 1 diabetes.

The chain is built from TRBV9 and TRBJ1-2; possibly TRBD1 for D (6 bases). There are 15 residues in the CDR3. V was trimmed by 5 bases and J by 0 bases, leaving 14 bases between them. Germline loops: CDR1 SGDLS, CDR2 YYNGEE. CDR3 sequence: CASSTGQPTNYGYTF. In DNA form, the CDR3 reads TGTGCCAGCAGTACCGGACAGCCTACTAACTATGGCTACACCTTC. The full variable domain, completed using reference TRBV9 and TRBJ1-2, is DSGVTQTPKHLITATGQRVTLRCSPRSGDLSVYWYQQSLDQGLQFLIQYYNGEERAKGNILERFSAQQFPDLHSELNLSSLELGDSALYFCASSTGQPTNYGYTFGSGTRLTVV.

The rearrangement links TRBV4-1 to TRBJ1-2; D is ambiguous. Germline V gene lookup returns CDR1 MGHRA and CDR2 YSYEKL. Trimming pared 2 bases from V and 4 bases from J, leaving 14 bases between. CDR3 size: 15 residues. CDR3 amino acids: CASSQLGRLIYGYTF. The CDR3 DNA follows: TGCGCCAGCAGCCAATTGGGCCGGCTAATCTATGGCTACACCTTC.

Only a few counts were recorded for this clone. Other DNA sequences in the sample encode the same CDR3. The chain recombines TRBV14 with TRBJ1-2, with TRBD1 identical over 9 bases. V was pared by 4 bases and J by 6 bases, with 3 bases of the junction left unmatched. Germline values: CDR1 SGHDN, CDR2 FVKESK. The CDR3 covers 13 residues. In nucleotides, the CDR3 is TGTGCCAGCAGCCCACGGACAGGGGATGGCTACACCTTC. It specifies CASSPRTGDGYTF. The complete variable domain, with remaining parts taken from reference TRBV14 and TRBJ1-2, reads EAGVTQFPSHSVIEKGQTVTLRCDPISGHDNLYWYRRVMGKEIKFLLHFVKESKQDESGMPNNRFLAERTGGTYSTLKVQPAELEDSGVYFCASSPRTGDGYTFGSGTRLTVV.

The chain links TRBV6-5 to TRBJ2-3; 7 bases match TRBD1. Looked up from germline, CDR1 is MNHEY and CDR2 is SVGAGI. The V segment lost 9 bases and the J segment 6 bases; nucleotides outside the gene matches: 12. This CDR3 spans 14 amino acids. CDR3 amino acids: CASTDRAASDTQYF. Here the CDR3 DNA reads TGTGCCAGTACAGACAGGGCCGCCTCGGATACGCAGTATTTT.

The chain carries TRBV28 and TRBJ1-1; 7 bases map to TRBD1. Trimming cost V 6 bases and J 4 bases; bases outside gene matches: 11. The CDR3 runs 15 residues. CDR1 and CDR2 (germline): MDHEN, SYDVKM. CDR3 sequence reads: CASSRQGGRFTEAFF. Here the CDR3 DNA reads TGTGCCAGCAGCCGACAGGGCGGGCGGTTCACTGAAGCTTTCTTT.

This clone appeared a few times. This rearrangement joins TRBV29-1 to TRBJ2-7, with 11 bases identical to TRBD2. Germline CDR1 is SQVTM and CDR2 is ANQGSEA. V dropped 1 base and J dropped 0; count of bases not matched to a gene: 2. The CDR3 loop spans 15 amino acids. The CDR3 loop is CSVEGLAGPSYEQYF. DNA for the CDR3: TGCAGCGTTGAAGGACTAGCGGGACCCTCCTACGAGCAGTACTTC.

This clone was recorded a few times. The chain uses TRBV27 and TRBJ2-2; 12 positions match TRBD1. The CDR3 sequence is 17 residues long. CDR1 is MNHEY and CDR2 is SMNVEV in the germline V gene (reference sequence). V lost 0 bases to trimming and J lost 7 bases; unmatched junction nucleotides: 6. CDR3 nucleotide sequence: TGTGCCAGCAGTTTATCTCCGGGACAGGGGGCTTTCGGGGAGCTGTTTTTT. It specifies CASSLSPGQGAFGELFF.

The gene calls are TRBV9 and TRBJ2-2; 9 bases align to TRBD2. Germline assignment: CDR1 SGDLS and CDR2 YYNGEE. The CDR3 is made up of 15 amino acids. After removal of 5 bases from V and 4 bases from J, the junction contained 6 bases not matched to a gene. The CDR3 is CASSYSGSGTGELFF. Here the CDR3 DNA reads TGTGCCAGCAGTTATAGCGGGAGCGGCACCGGGGAGCTGTTTTTT.

CDR3 sequence: CATSRDADYGYTF. Here the CDR3 DNA reads TGTGCCACCAGCAGGGATGCGGACTATGGCTACACCTTC. The V gene is TRBV15, the J gene TRBJ1-2; no firm D call. Germline V gene data show CDR1 as LNHNV and CDR2 as YYDKDF (reference sequence). There are 13 residues in the CDR3. The germline V and J ends were trimmed by 3 bases and 3 bases, with 8 bases remaining between them.

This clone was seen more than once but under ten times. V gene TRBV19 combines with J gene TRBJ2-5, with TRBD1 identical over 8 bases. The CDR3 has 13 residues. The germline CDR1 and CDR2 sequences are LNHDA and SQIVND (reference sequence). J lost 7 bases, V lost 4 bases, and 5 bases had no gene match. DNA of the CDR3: TGTGCCAGTAGTACCGGGACAGGAAGGACCCAGTACTTC. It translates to CASSTGTGRTQYF.

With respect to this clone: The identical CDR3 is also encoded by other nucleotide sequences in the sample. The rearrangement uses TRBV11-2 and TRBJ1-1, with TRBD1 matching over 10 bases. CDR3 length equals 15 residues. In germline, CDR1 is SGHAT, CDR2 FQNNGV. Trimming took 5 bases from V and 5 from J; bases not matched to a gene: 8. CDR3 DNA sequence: TGTGCCAGCAGCCCCCGGGACAGGGGCGGTACTGAAGCTTTCTTT. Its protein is CASSPRDRGGTEAFF.

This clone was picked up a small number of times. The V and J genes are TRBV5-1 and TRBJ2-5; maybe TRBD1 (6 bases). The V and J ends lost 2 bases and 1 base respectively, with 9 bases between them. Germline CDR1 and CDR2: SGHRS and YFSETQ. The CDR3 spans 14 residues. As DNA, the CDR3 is TGCGCCAGCAGCTTTAAGGACAGCCAAGAGACCCAGTACTTC. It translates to CASSFKDSQETQYF.

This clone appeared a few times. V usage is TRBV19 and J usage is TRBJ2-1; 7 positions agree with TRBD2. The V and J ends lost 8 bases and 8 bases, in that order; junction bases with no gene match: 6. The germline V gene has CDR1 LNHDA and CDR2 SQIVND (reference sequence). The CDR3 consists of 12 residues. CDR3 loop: CASGGRGDEQFF. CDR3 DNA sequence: TGTGCCAGTGGGGGGAGGGGCGATGAGCAGTTCTTC.

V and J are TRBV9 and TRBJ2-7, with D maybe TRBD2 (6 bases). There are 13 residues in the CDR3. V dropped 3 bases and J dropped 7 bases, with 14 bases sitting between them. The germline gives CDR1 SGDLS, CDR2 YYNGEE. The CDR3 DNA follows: TGTGCCAGCAGCGAAACCCCAGGAGGGGAGCAGTACTTC. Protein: CASSETPGGEQYF.

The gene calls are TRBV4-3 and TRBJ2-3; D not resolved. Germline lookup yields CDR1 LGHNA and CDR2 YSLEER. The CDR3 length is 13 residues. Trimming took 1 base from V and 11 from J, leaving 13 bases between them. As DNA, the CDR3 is TGCGCCAGCAGCCAAGGTCTCTCCCCGGTGCAGTATTTT. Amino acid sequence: CASSQGLSPVQYF.

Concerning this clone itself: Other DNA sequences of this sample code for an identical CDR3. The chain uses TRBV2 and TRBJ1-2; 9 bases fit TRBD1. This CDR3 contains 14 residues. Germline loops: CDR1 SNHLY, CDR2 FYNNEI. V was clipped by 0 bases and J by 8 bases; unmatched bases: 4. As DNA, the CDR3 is TGTGCCAGCAGTGAAGCGGGACAGGGATACGGCTACACCTTC. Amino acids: CASSEAGQGYGYTF.

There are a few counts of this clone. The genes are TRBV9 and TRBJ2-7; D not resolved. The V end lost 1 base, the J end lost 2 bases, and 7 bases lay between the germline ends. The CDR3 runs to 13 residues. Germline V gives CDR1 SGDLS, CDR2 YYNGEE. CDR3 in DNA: TGTGCCAGCAGCGTAAATCCAACCTACGAGCAGTACTTC. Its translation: CASSVNPTYEQYF.

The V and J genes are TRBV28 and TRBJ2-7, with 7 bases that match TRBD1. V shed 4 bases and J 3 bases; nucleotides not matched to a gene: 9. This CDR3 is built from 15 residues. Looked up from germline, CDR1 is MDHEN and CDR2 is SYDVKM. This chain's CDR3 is CASSSPDRVLYEQYF. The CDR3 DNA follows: TGTGCCAGCAGTTCCCCAGACAGGGTGCTCTACGAGCAGTACTTC.

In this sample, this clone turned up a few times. DNA of the CDR3: TGCGCCAGCAGCCAGGAGGACAGGTTGGGGACGGACATTCAGTACTTC. Amino acids: CASSQEDRLGTDIQYF. The chain is built from TRBV4-3 and TRBJ2-4; 7 nucleotides align to TRBD1. After removal of 3 bases from V and 8 bases from J, the junction contained 13 bases not matched to a gene. The CDR3 runs 16 residues. From germline, CDR1 is LGHNA and CDR2 YSLEER.

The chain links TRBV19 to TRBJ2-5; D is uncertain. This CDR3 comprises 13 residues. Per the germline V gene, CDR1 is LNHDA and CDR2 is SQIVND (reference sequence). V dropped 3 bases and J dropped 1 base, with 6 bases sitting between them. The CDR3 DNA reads TGTGCCAGTAGTATGGGCAGCCAAGAGACCCAGTACTTC. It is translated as CASSMGSQETQYF.

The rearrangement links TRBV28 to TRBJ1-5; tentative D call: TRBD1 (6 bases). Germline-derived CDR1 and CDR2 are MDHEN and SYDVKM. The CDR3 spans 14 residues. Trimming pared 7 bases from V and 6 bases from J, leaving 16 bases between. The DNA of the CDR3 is TGTGCCAGCATCGGGGGGGGCAACGGTCAGCCCCAGCATTTT. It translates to CASIGGGNGQPQHF. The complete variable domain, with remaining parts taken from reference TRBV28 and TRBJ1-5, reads DVKVTQSSRYLVKRTGEKVFLECVQDMDHENMFWYRQDPGLGLRLIYFSYDVKMKEKGDIPEGYSVSREKKERFSLILESASTNQTSMYLCASIGGGNGQPQHFGDGTRLSIL.

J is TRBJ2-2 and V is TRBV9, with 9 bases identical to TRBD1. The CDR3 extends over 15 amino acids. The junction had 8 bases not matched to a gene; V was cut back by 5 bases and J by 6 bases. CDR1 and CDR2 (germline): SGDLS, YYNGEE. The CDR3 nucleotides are TGTGCCAGCAGGACGGGACAGGGATTACCCGGGGAGCTGTTTTTT. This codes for CASRTGQGLPGELFF.

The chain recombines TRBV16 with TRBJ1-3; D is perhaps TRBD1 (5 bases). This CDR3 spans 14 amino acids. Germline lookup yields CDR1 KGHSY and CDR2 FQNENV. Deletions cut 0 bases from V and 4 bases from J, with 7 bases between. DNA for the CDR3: TGTGCCAGCAGCCAATCTGCAGGGGGAAACACCATATATTTT. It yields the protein CASSQSAGGNTIYF.

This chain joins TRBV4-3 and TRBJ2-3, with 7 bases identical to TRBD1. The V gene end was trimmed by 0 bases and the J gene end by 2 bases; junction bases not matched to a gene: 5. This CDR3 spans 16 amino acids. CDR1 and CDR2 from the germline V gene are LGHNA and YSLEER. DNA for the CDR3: TGCGCCAGCAGCCAAGATGGGGGACAGAACACAGATACGCAGTATTTT. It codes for CASSQDGGQNTDTQYF.

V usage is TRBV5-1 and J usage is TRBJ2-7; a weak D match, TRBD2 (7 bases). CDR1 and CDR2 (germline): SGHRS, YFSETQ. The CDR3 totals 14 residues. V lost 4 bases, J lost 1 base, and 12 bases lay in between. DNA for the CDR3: TGCGCCAGCAGCCTGCGGGGGCCATCCTACGAGCAGTACTTC. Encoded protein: CASSLRGPSYEQYF.

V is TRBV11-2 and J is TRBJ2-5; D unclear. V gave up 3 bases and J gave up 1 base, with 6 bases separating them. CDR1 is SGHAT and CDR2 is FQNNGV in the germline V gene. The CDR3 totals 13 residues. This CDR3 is CASSFDFQETQYF. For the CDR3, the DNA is TGTGCCAGCAGCTTCGACTTCCAAGAGACCCAGTACTTC.

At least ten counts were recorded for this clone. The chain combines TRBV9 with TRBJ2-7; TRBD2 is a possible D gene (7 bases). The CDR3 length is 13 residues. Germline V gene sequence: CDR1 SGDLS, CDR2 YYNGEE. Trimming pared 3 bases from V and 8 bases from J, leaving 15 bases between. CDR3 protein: CASSGAGALKQYF. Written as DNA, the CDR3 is TGTGCCAGCAGCGGGGCGGGGGCCCTGAAGCAGTACTTC.